The clone carrying this T cell receptor (beta chain) has just one count. Other DNA sequences from this sample encode an identical CDR3 as well. This specimen comes from a study of blood T cell repertoires in COVID-19. Between the trimmed V and J ends, which lost 1 base and 0 bases, there was a span of 8 bases. The germline V gene has CDR1 SGHRS and CDR2 YFSETQ. This CDR3 is built from 15 residues. Recruits, aged about 18 to 100 years, lived in 24 US areas. Which cohort a participant joined came from the clinical history participants gave. Recovered participants had two consecutive negative NP/OP PCR tests, healthcare professional clearance, or symptom resolution. Per the study methods: Reference gene primers were amplified, and this amplification served to estimate nucleated cell counts. The data were produced by immunoSEQ multiplex PCR, yet TCRdb's version contains in-frame clones alone and is incomplete. V, J and clone size are taken as reported in that table, and D and trimming were inferred from the DNA itself. The sample contains roughly 300,000 clones, more than 85% of which appear only once.

The chain links TRBV5-1 to TRBJ1-3, with D perhaps TRBD1 (5 bases). Material for sequencing was PBMCs or T cells enriched from blood (not recorded which). The sequence derives from a woman between 25 and 40 years old who had recovered from COVID-19. CDR3 coding DNA: TGCGCCAGCAGCTTGTCAGGGATCTCTGGAAACACCATATATTTT. It codes for CASSLSGISGNTIYF.